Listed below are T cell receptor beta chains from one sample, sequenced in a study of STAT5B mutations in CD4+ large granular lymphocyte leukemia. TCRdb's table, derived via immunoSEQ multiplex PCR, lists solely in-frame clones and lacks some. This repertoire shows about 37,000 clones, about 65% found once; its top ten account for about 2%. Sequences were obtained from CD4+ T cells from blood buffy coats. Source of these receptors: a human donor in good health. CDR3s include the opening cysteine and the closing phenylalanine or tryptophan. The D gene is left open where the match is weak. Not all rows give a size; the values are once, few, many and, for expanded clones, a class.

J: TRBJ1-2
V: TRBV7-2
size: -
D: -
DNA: TGTGCCAGCAGCTTAAACAGAGCTAACTATGGCTACACCTTC
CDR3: CASSLNRANYGYTF

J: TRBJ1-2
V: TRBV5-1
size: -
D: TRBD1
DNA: TGCGCCAGCAGCTTGAAGGAGGACAGGGATTTAAGCTACACCTTC
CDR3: CASSLKEDRDLSYTF

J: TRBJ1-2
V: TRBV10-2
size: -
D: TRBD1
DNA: TGCGCCAGCGCAGACAGGGGAGGGACAGGCAATGGCTACACCTTC
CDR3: CASADRGGTGNGYTF

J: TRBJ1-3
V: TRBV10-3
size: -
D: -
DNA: TGTGCCATCAGTGAGGGGGGCCTCGTCTCTGGAAACACCATATATTTT
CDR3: CAISEGGLVSGNTIYF

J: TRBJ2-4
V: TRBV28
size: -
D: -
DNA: TGTGCCAGCAGTGAAGCGGTTTCAGCCAAAAACATTCAGTACTTC
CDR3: CASSEAVSAKNIQYF

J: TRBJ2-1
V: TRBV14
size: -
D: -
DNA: TGTGCCAGCAGCTATGTTAGTGAGCAGTTCTTC
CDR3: CASSYVSEQFF

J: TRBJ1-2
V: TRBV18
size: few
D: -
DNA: TGTGCCAGCTCACAGGGGGAAGGCTACACCTTC
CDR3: CASSQGEGYTF

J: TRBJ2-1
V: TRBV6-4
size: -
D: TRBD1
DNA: TGTGCCAGCAGAGGACAGGGGGTAAATGAGCAGTTCTTC
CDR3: CASRGQGVNEQFF

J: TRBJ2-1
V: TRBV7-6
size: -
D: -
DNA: TGTGCCAGCAGCTTTGTAGGGAATGAGCAGTTCTTC
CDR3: CASSFVGNEQFF

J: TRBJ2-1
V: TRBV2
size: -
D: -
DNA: TGTGCCCGCAGGTTCCTCAGCACGGGTGAGCAGTTCTTC
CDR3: CARRFLSTGEQFF

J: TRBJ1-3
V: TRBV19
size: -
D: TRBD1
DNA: TGTGCCAGTAGTACCGCAGGGGGCTCTGGAAACACCATATATTTT
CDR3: CASSTAGGSGNTIYF

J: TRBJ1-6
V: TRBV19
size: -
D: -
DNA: TGTGCCAGTAGTCGGGGCAGGGCGGCTAGTAATTCACCCCTCCACTTT
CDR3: CASSRGRAASNSPLHF

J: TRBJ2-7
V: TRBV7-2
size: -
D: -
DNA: TGTGCCAGCAGCTTAGGGCAGTACTACGAGCAGTACTTC
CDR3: CASSLGQYYEQYF

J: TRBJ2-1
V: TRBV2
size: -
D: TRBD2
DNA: TGTGCCAGCAGACGCAGCGGGGGCTCCTACAATGAGCAGTTCTTC
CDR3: CASRRSGGSYNEQFF

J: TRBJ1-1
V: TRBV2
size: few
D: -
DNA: TGTGCCAGCGATTGGCAGCCTGTCATGAACACTGAAGCTTTCTTT
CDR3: CASDWQPVMNTEAFF

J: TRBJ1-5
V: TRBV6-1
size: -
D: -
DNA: TGTGCCAGCACAGGGATTAGGGAGGATCAGCCCCAGCATTTT
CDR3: CASTGIREDQPQHF

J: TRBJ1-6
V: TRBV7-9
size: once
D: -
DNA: TGTGCCAGCAGCTTGTCGAATTCACCCCTCCACTTT
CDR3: CASSLSNSPLHF

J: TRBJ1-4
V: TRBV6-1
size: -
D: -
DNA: TGTGCCAGCAGTGAGGCAGGGACACTTAATGAAAAACTGTTTTTT
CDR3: CASSEAGTLNEKLFF

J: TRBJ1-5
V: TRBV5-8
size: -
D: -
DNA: TGTGCCAGCAGCTTAGAGGCTGTTAGCAATCAGCCCCAGCATTTT
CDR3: CASSLEAVSNQPQHF

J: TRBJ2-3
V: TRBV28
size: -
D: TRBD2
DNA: TGTGCCAGCAGTTTACGGCTAGCGGGCGCAGATACGCAGTATTTT
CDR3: CASSLRLAGADTQYF

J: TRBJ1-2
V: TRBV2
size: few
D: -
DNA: TGTGCCAGCAGTGAAGACAGCGACTATGGCTACACCTTC
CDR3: CASSEDSDYGYTF

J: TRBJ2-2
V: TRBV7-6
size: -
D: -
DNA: TGTGCCAGCAGCTTATCAAAGCAGGATGGGACATGGAACACCGGGGAGCTGTTTTTT
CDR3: CASSLSKQDGTWNTGELFF

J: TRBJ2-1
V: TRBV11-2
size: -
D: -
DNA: TGTGCCAGCAGCTTAAATACAGCTTACAATGAGCAGTTCTTC
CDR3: CASSLNTAYNEQFF

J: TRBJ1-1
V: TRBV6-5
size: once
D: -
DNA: TGTGCCAGCAGTTCAACCAGGGGCACTGAAGCTTTCTTT
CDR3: CASSSTRGTEAFF

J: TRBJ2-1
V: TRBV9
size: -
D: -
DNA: TGTGCCAGCAGCCCCCTCCTAGCTGACAATGAGCAGTTCTTC
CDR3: CASSPLLADNEQFF

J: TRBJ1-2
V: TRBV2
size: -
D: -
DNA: TGTGCCAGCAGTGCCCTCTACAACCGCCGGCACTATGGCTACACCTTC
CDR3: CASSALYNRRHYGYTF

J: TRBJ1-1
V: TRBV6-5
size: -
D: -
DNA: TGTGCCAGCAGTTACTCGTACAGGGCCACTGAAGCTTTCTTT
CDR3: CASSYSYRATEAFF